The clone carrying this T cell receptor (beta chain) has only one observation. The antigen remains undetermined. The source of the sample is a study of shared clonotypes between healthy human individuals. Study findings and constraints: Sharing across a handful of donors was seen in 4.5% to 5.5% of naive CD4 clonotypes.

How the authors handled the data: ImmunoSEQ yielded junction-only sequences lacking quality scores, so filtering differed. Generated by immunoSEQ multiplex PCR, the TCRdb table keeps only in-frame clones and is missing some. Clone size and the V and J calls come from that table; the DNA yielded D and trimming. This table has about 2.4 million clones, roughly 92% appearing once. The V and J ends lost 3 bases and 8 bases, in that order; junction bases with no gene match: 3. Germline values: CDR1 SGHAT, CDR2 FQDESV (reference sequence). The length of the CDR3 is 13 residues. HIV-negative, healthy adults without recent acute infections or vaccinations were the donors.

The sample comprised naive CD4+ T cells sorted from blood. Subset defined: CD45RA+ positively selected. This TCR was recovered from a man between 18 and 29 years old in good health. This chain uses TRBV11-1 with TRBJ1-4; 7 nucleotides line up with TRBD1. For the CDR3, the DNA is TGTGCCAGCAGCTTCGACAGGGAAGAAAAACTGTTTTTT. Its translation: CASSFDREEKLFF.